The T cell receptor beta chain described here comes from a study of blood T cell repertoires in COVID-19. Overall study: Researchers got acute and convalescent COVID-19 samples from the United States, Italy and Spain.

Sequencing was performed with immunoSEQ multiplex PCR; in TCRdb, only in-frame clones are kept and a portion is missing. The profile shows around 280,000 clones, approximately 86% of them singletons. The germline V gene encodes CDR1 SGHTS and CDR2 YDEGEE. This CDR3 has 16 amino acids. V was shortened by 4 bases and J by 1 base, with 15 bases between the two germline ends. A single count supports this clone. J is TRBJ1-3 and V is TRBV5-8; the D gene is possibly TRBD1 (5 bases). The sample consisted of peripheral blood. This receptor was identified in a man in his 70s with acute or convalescent COVID-19. The CDR3 protein is CASSVMPGFSGNTIYF. The CDR3 DNA is TGTGCCAGCAGCGTGATGCCAGGGTTTTCTGGAAACACCATATATTTT.